This T cell receptor beta chain was found in a study of neurological immune-mediated disorders. The cDNA came from 5'RACE with 10-nucleotide random UMIs. TCRdb reprocessed the 5' RACE reads with MiXCR, giving one entry per CDR3 protein. The top ten hold 16% of the sample, which has 26,000 or so distinct CDR3 sequences, about 21% seen once. Source material: PBMCs. The clonotype originates from a woman in her sixties or seventies in good health.

This chain's CDR3 is CSVAGQIDTQYF. The DNA for the CDR3 is TGCAGCGTTGCTGGGCAGATAGATACGCAGTATTTT. The V and J genes are TRBV29-1 and TRBJ2-3; unclear D gene. Germline CDR1 SQVTM, CDR2 ANQGSEA. This CDR3 comprises 12 residues. Trimming took 4 bases from V and 5 from J, leaving 10 bases between them.